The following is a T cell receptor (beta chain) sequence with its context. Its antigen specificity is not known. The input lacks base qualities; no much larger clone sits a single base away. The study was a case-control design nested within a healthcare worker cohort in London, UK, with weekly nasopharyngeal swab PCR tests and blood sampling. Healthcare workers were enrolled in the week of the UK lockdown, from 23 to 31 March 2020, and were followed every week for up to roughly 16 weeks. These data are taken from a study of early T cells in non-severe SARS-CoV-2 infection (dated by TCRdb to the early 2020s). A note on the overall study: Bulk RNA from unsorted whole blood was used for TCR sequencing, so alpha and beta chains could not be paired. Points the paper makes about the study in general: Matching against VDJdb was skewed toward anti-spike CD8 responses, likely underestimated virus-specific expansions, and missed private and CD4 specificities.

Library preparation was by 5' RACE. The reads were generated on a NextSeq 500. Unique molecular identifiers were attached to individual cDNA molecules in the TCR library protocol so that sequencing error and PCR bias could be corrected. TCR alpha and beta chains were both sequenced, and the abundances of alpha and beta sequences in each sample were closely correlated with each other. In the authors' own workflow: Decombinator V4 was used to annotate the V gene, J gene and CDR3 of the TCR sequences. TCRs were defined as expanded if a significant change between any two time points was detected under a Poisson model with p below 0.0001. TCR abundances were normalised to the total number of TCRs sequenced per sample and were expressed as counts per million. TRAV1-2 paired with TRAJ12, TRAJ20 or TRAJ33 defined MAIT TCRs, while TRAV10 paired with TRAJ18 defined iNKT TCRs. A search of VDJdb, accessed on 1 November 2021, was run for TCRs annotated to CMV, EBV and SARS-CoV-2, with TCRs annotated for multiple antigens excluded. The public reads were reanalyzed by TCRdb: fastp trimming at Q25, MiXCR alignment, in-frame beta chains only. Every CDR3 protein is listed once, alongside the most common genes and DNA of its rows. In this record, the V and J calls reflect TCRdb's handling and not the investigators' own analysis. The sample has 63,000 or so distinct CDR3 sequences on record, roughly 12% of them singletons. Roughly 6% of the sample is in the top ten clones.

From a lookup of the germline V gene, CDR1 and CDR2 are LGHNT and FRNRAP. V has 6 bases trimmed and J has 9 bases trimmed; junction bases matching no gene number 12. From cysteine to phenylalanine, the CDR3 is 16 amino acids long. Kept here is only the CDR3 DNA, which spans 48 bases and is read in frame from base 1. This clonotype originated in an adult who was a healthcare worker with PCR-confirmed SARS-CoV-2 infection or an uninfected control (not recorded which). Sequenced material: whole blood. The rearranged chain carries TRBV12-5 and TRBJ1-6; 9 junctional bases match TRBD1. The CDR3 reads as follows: CASGQITGTGISPLHF. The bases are TGTGCTAGTGGCCAAATTACCGGGACAGGGATTTCACCCCTCCACTTT.